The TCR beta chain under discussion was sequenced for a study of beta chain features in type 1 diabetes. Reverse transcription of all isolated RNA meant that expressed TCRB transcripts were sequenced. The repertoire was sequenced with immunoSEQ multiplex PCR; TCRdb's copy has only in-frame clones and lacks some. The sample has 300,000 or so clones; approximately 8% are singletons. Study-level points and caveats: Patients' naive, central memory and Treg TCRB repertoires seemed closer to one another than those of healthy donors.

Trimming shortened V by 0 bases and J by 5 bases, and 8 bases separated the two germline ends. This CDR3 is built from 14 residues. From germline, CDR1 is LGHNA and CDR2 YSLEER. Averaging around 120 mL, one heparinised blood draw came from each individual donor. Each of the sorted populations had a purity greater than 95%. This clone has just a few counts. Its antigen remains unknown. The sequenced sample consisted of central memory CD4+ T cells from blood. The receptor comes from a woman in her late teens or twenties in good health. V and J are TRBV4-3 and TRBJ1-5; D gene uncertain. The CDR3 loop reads CASSQDRWDQPQHF. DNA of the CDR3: TGCGCCAGCAGCCAAGATAGGTGGGATCAGCCCCAGCATTTT.